This TCR beta chain was captured by sequencing in a study of cytomegalovirus exposure and HLA in healthy donors (dated by TCRdb to about 2017). With regard to the full study: In an earlier analysis of approximately 640 of the donors, approximately 300 Gb of sequence data and some 120 million unique TCR beta sequences from roughly 190 million T cells were reported. An early release that covered approximately 600 HLA-typed donors contained approximately 320 gigabases of sequencing data and 80 million or so unique TCR sequences. Among the 398 genotyped donors, about 85% belonged to the genetic ancestry cluster associated with self-reported Caucasian donors. The aim of the study was to test whether cataloging public T cell receptors could identify signatures of past pathogen exposure. The T cell repertoires of under 700 subjects were profiled by immunosequencing and related to cytomegalovirus serostatus. A separate validation cohort of about 110 different subjects was used in addition to the approximately 610-subject first cohort. To predict cytomegalovirus infection status, the study brought together high-throughput TCR immunosequencing, statistical association of individual TCRs with disease status, and machine learning. In a later analysis, previously published TCR beta repertoires from 550 to 750 donors were re-analyzed and high-resolution HLA genotyping was added so that TCR occurrence patterns could be studied. Rather than using new phenotypic data, the later analysis identified candidate immune exposures from TCR beta sequences and from how often those sequences occurred across donors. An earlier analysis of fewer than 700 of the donors applied high-throughput TCR beta sequencing to assess whether each TCR beta V gene segment acted as functional or pseudogenic. Donor age, sex, ethnicity and CMV serostatus were compiled alongside the repertoire data. A later genetic analysis used genome-wide SNP genotypes for about three fifths of the 666 donors, treating that subset as a discovery cohort. Every repertoire in the discovery cohort had been generated on one and the same sequencing platform. HLA typing included class I and class II loci at four-digit resolution. The number of donors typed differed by locus, with about 620-630 for A, B, C, DRB1 and DQB1, around 560 for DQA1, approximately 570 for DPA1, and under 490 for DPB1. Several DR-DQ haplotypes were handled as single units for association and clustering because linkage in the cohort was strong. Among around 400 genotyped donors of the cohort, an average of approximately 240,000 unique TCR beta nucleotide sequences were sequenced per donor, about a sixth of them non-productive.

Ends trimmed: V by 6 bases, J by 7 bases; bases unmatched to a gene: 9. The germline V gene encodes CDR1 SGHVS and CDR2 FQNEAQ. The CDR3 contains 14 residues, cysteine and phenylalanine counted. Of all the DNA, just the CDR3 is kept, 42 bases in frame from base 1. The cohort consisted of 600 or so healthy bone marrow donors. At the time of sampling, all cohort members were nominally healthy, though unrecorded immune exposures were likely present. The donor was CMV seronegative and was included in the group of 352 seronegative cohort members. A peripheral blood sample was provided by each donor, and peripheral blood mononuclear cells were used for TCR beta sequencing. The Qiagen DNeasy Blood Extraction Kit was used to extract genomic DNA from the blood cell samples. The library was built by means of the immunoSEQ multiplex PCR assay. For the multiplex PCR, a mixture combining 60 forward primers for TCR Vbeta segments and 13 reverse primers for TCR Jbeta segments was used. The CDR3 region of rearranged TCR beta genes was amplified from genomic DNA with a multiplex PCR assay. The Illumina HiSeq System was used to sequence the amplified TCR beta libraries as 87-base-pair reads. The source study handled its data this way. In a later analysis, some 80 million unique TCR beta chains were counted across the 650 to 750 repertoires, and around 10 million of these chains were shared by at least two donors. To remove PCR and sequencing errors, raw reads were error-corrected and collapsed into unique sequences using a nearest-neighbor algorithm that merged closely related sequences. Alignment of CDR3 sequences to IMGT reference sequences was used to assign V, D and J gene segments. For a sequence to be retained, a match of at least six nucleotides was required to both a V gene segment and a J gene segment. Rearrangements were classified as productive when the CDR3 lacked stop codons and remained in frame with V and J, and all other rearrangements were classified as non-productive. CDR3 was defined by IMGT convention, running from the second conserved V-encoded cysteine to the conserved J-encoded phenylalanine. The earlier analysis of approximately 590 of the donors excluded any sequence lacking an unambiguous match to a single V gene segment. An earlier analysis of a few hundred of the donors called V segments functional above 56.7% productive rearrangements and segregating when the between-donor standard deviation exceeded 5%. A statistical classification framework was developed to diagnose cytomegalovirus status using the catalog of TCR beta chain sequences. A later analysis assigned V and J genes by comparing TCR nucleotide sequences with IMGT/GENE-DB human TR gene sequences. In a later analysis, CDR3 sequences and most-parsimonious VDJ recombination scenarios were assigned using the TCRdist pipeline. A later analysis defined each TCR beta chain by its CDR3 amino acid sequence plus V-gene family, and excluded reads lacking a unique V-gene family. To address suspected cross-contamination and a sequencing artifact, a later analysis removed 592 highly shared, low-generation-probability nucleotide sequences. In a later analysis, a clonal expansion index for each public chain was calculated from normalized within-repertoire ranks of inferred template counts. In a later analysis, generation probabilities were computed with a VDJ recombination model fitted to out-of-frame rearrangements, and the resulting probabilities were checked against IGoR. Hypergeometric tests were used in a later analysis to score TCR-TCR, TCR-HLA and TCR-CMV co-occurrence, with a repertoire-size bias correction applied to the TCR pairs. To estimate false discovery rates, a later analysis permuted the HLA or CMV assignments 20 times. In a later analysis, co-occurring TCRs were grouped using DBSCAN, with TCRdist sequence similarity added in when clustering inside HLA-allele-positive subsets. Co-occurrence clustering excluded repertoires with fewer than 30,000 or more than 120,000 public chains, plus five with anomalous nucleotide sharing. TCRdb stores this immuneACCESS table with in-frame sequences only. Part of the clones is absent; in the studies checked, under half of the shortfall reflects unresolved V genes, and no reason is known for the rest. V and J calls and clone size are copied from that table; D and trimming were computed from the DNA. Here the sample has approximately 130,000 clones; about 81% occur a single time. Of the sample, about 1.8% falls within the top ten clones.

In the case of this clone: Its antigen is still unknown. Per-nucleotide qualities are absent, and no much larger clonotype sits a single base away.

What the research found in general, with its limitations: Most TCR sequences were seen in very few donors, while some public TCRs were found in many individuals. Because counts were too low, approximately 18 rarely observed V segments, including chromosome 9 orphons, were excluded from the earlier analysis of a few hundred of the donors. A few of the identified cytomegalovirus-associated TCR beta chains were confirmed in vitro to be specific for cytomegalovirus antigens. Because HLA typing was missing for some donors at each locus, association tests included only the typed subset. Only TCR beta chains were sequenced in this cohort, and the absence of alpha or paired-chain data limited detectable features. A later analysis found that HLA-associated TCR beta chains were more clonally expanded and had lower generation probabilities than equally common non-associated chains. Cytomegalovirus status was reported to be diagnosed by the classifier with high specificity and sensitivity in both the original and validation cohorts. Some IMGT-functional V segments, including TRBV6-2 and TRBV6-3, could not be told apart with the 87-base-pair reads, so those segments were excluded. CMV serostatus was the only immune exposure information available for the cohort. An earlier analysis of 587 of the donors showed that most TCR beta V segments appeared in productive rearrangements either about 87% or about 30% of the time, which broadly matched IMGT annotations. According to a later analysis, parvovirus B19, influenza, CMV and Epstein-Barr virus appeared linked to several top co-occurrence clusters. Correlated functional status among segregating V segments might reflect linkage disequilibrium, but an unknown experimental factor could not be ruled out. Most CMV-associated TCR beta chains appeared to be HLA-restricted in a later analysis, and the HLA associations seemed to be driven largely by CMV exposure. The authors suggested that the approach could potentially be extended to other disease states and immunological phenotypes. In a later genetic analysis, fewer N-insertions in productive TCRs were reported among donors in an Asian-associated ancestry cluster than the approximately 710-donor mean. The study gave a list of 150 to 200 TCR beta chains associated with cytomegalovirus. A further reported finding was that TCR beta sequences accurately predicted the HLA-A and HLA-B alleles for most subjects in the first cohort. Specific HLA alleles were associated with 18,000 or so TCR beta sequences at a false discovery rate of 0.05 in a later analysis. Strong co-occurrence of HLA alleles, especially DR and DQ, made assigning TCR associations to individual alleles difficult. According to a later analysis, TCR association rates differed among HLA loci, with DRB1 alleles showing the most associated TCRs and HLA-C alleles showing the fewest. A group of highly shared sequence variants was considered likely to be a technical artifact of the sequencing pipeline. An association between a missense DCLRE1C variant and V-gene and J-gene trimming of TCR beta chains was found in a later genetic analysis and replicated in an independent cohort. Presence/absence analyses assumed roughly uniform sequencing depth across donors, an assumption that may not hold.

This sequence uses TRBV7-8 and TRBJ2-7; TRBD2 matches 10 bases in the middle. The sequence derives from a man aged 40-50 years in good health and CMV-seronegative. Sequencing used PBMCs. The DNA sequence follows: TGTGCCAGCAGGCCACTAGCGGGGCGAGGGGAGCAGTACTTC. Translated, it gives CASRPLAGRGEQYF.